The table lists the clone carrying this T cell receptor (beta chain) with many counts. TCR alpha and TCR beta cDNA libraries carrying sample barcodes and UMIs were produced by 5'RACE using constant-segment primers. One entry per CDR3 protein, called by TCRdb with MiXCR from the 5' RACE reads. The sample yields fewer than 350,000 distinct CDR3 sequences, approximately 16% seen once. The data belong to a study of T-cell memory formation after mild COVID-19. This CDR3 is 13 amino acids long. J gave up 5 bases and V 5 bases, and 3 bases lay outside the gene matches. Germline CDR1 reads SGHTA; CDR2 reads FQGNSA.

Sequencing was performed on PBMCs or a T cell subset sorted from them (not recorded which). The chain is built from TRBV7-2 and TRBJ2-3; 8 bases match TRBD1. This clonotype was sampled from a man aged 18 to 30 who had mild COVID-19 (a few samples of this study predate the infection). Cell type and time point are not known. The chain's CDR3 is CASSPDRGDTQYF. The CDR3 coding sequence is TGTGCCAGCAGCCCCGACAGGGGAGATACGCAGTATTTT. The complete variable domain, with remaining parts taken from reference TRBV7-2 and TRBJ2-3, reads GAGVSQSPSNKVTEKGKDVELRCDPISGHTALYWYRQSLGQGLEFLIYFQGNSAPDKSGLPSDRFSAERTGGSVSTLTIQRTQQEDSAVYLCASSPDRGDTQYFGPGTRLTVL.